Below are 16 T cell receptor beta chains sequenced from a single sample in a study of blood T cells in healthy people across ages. Through a sample-barcoded 5' primer and a J-beta primer mix, a second PCR was run for roughly 6 to 11 cycles. TCRdb redid the calling of the 5' RACE reads with MiXCR, one entry per CDR3 protein. This table has about 800,000 distinct CDR3 sequences, 55% to 70% appearing once. Sequenced input: blood. These receptors were obtained from a young man in good health.

The chain uses TRBV7-9 and TRBJ1-1, with D maybe TRBD1 (5 bases). CDR1 is SEHNR, CDR2 FQNEAQ, per germline (reference sequence). The length of the CDR3 is 12 residues. V lost 7 bases, J lost 7 bases, and 13 bases lay in between. CDR3 nucleotides: TGTGCCAGCAAAACGGGGGGGAGTGAAGCTTTCTTT. It encodes CASKTGGSEAFF.

V usage is TRBV7-2 and J usage is TRBJ2-1; D is perhaps TRBD2 (6 bases). The CDR3 is 14 residues long. V was cut by 10 bases and J by 5 bases, with 18 bases left in between. Germline V lookup: CDR1 SGHTA, CDR2 FQGNSA. In DNA form, the CDR3 reads TGTGCCACCGCGGGTTCTCGCGGGAACAATGAGCAGTTCTTC. As protein: CATAGSRGNNEQFF.

The chain combines TRBV28 with TRBJ1-5; D possibly corresponds to TRBD1 (5 bases). V lost 6 bases and J 3 bases, leaving 12 bases between the germline ends. Germline-derived CDR1 and CDR2 are MDHEN and SYDVKM. The CDR3 extends over 14 amino acids. CDR3 bases: TGTGCCAGCAGAAGTAGGGGCCACAATCAGCCCCAGCATTTT. Encoded protein: CASRSRGHNQPQHF.

This rearrangement joins TRBV29-1 to TRBJ1-1; TRBD1 might be the D (6 bases). The V gene's germline CDR1 is SQVTM and CDR2 ANQGSEA. The CDR3 totals 12 residues. Between the trimmed V and J ends, which lost 7 bases and 5 bases, there was a span of 14 bases. DNA for the CDR3: TGCAGCGGTGGGGGGCTTGGGACTGAAGCTTTCTTT. Protein: CSGGGLGTEAFF.

This clonotype was seen more than once but under ten times. The genes are TRBV28 and TRBJ2-7; D not certain. The length of the CDR3 is 13 residues. Germline assignment: CDR1 MDHEN and CDR2 SYDVKM. Trimming left V 6 bases short and J 2 bases short, with 11 bases between. CDR3 DNA sequence: TGTGCCAGCAGCCGCGGACCCACCTACGAGCAGTACTTC. It translates to CASSRGPTYEQYF.

Remarks on this clonotype: One junction end disagrees with the germline gene, perhaps due to a read error. The chain combines TRBV11-2 with TRBJ2-3; tentative D call: TRBD1 (6 bases). The CDR3 spans 14 residues. Germline V lookup: CDR1 SGHAT, CDR2 FQNNGV. The CDR3 coding sequence is TGTACCAGCAGCCATCAGGGGTGGGCAGATACACAGTATTTT. It is translated as CTSSHQGWADTQYF.

The rearrangement links TRBV20-1 to TRBJ2-7; D may correspond to TRBD1 or TRBD2 (6 bases each). Trimming pared 3 bases from V and 2 bases from J, leaving 11 bases between. CDR1 is DFQATT, CDR2 SNEGSKA, per germline (reference sequence). This CDR3 region has 13 residues. The CDR3 sequence is CSASSGQTYEQYF. The CDR3 nucleotides are TGCAGTGCTAGTAGCGGACAGACCTACGAGCAGTACTTC.

This rearrangement joins TRBV27 to TRBJ2-1; weak D call: TRBD1 (6 bases). V was trimmed by 5 bases and J by 4 bases, leaving 12 bases between them. Germline V gene lookup returns CDR1 MNHEY and CDR2 SMNVEV (reference sequence). The CDR3 is 14 amino acids. CDR3 region: CASSPWTEYNEQFF. The CDR3 DNA reads as TGTGCCAGCAGTCCCTGGACAGAGTACAATGAGCAGTTCTTC.

This clonotype was seen only a few times. The genes are TRBV13 and TRBJ2-4, with D possibly matching TRBD2 (5 bases). There are 12 residues in the CDR3. CDR1 is PRHDT and CDR2 is FYEKMQ in the germline V gene (reference sequence). V was cut by 4 bases and J by 13 bases, with 14 bases left in between. CDR3 loop: CASSSSYGEQYF. As DNA, the CDR3 is TGTGCCAGCAGCTCGTCCTACGGGGAGCAGTACTTC.

V and J are TRBV9 and TRBJ1-2; possible D gene TRBD1, 6 bases. Germline values: CDR1 SGDLS, CDR2 YYNGEE. The CDR3 extends over 16 amino acids. The germline V and J ends were trimmed by 0 bases and 4 bases, with 16 bases remaining between them. The CDR3 DNA follows: TGTGCCAGCAGCGTAGCGGCGACGGACAGACGCTATGGCTACACCTTC. Its translation: CASSVAATDRRYGYTF.

The chain employs TRBV5-1 and TRBJ2-1; 8 bases line up with TRBD1. The CDR3 is 14 amino acids. The V gene's germline CDR1 is SGHRS and CDR2 YFSETQ. Unmatched junction bases numbered 8, after V lost 4 bases and J lost 8 bases. The CDR3 reads CASSPDRVQYEQFF. DNA of the CDR3: TGCGCCAGCAGCCCGGACAGGGTACAATATGAGCAGTTCTTC.

The chain uses TRBV30 and TRBJ1-1; D not resolved. Germline-derived CDR1 and CDR2 are GTSNPN and SVGIG (reference sequence). The CDR3 sequence is 13 residues long. V was shortened by 0 bases and J by 1 base, with 6 bases between the two germline ends. CDR3 loop: CAWSVLQNTEAFF. DNA of the CDR3: TGTGCCTGGAGTGTACTACAGAACACTGAAGCTTTCTTT.

This clonotype has a handful of counts. V usage is TRBV21-1 and J usage is TRBJ2-6; TRBD1 is taken as the D call from the table, unchecked against the DNA. TRBV21-1 is labeled a pseudogene. The CDR3 length is 17 residues. CDR3 loop: CASSKEGRNSGANVLTF. CDR3 sequence (DNA): TGTGCCAGCAGCAAAGAGGGACGAAACTCTGGGGCCAACGTCCTGACTTTC.

As regards this clonotype: The missing conserved phenylalanine or tryptophan at the end of this CDR3 makes a read error likely. The genes are TRBV20-1 and TRBJ2-3; 7 nucleotides agree with TRBD2. CDR1 and CDR2 (germline): DFQATT, SNEGSKA (reference sequence). The CDR3 is 14 amino acids. J lost 8 bases, V lost 0 bases, and 8 bases had no gene match. The CDR3 reads CSAREPRIAGTQYV. For the CDR3, the DNA is TGCAGTGCTAGAGAACCACGTATAGCGGGTACGCAGTATGTT.

This sequence joins TRBV7-2 and TRBJ2-7; TRBD1 agrees at 10 bases. The CDR3 is 14 amino acids. Germline V lookup: CDR1 SGHTA, CDR2 FQGNSA. The trim removed 1 base at V and 6 bases at J, leaving 3 bases unmatched. The CDR3 coding sequence is TGTGCCAGCAGCTTAGAATGGACAGGGGGCGAGCAGTACTTC. Encoded protein: CASSLEWTGGEQYF.

The V gene is TRBV9, the J gene TRBJ1-5; 7 bases line up with TRBD1. The V segment lost 4 bases and the J segment 3 bases; nucleotides outside the gene matches: 7. This CDR3 is built from 15 residues. Germline V gives CDR1 SGDLS, CDR2 YYNGEE. The CDR3 loop reads CASSPTGFNNQPQHF. The DNA for the CDR3 is TGTGCCAGCAGCCCGACAGGGTTTAACAATCAGCCCCAGCATTTT.